Sequencing of this T cell receptor beta chain was carried out in a study of shared clonotypes between healthy human individuals. Nashville, Tennessee was home to all donors, each a Caucasian adult. Regarding this clone: Its antigen is currently unknown.

In germline, CDR1 is MNHEY, CDR2 SVGAGI. There are 14 residues in the CDR3. V was clipped by 2 bases and J by 6 bases, with 14 bases between them. Libraries were prepared by immunoSEQ multiplex PCR; TCRdb keeps only in-frame clonotypes and omits some of them. The profile covers 1,400,000 or so clones, with around 98.5% appearing a single time and 0.3% to 0.45% taken by the ten largest. Study-wide results and limits: Non-shared clonotypes showed lower generation probabilities than clonotypes common to all four donors.

The chain recombines TRBV6-5 with TRBJ2-7, with D perhaps TRBD2 (5 bases). The sequence was obtained from a man in his thirties or forties in good health. The source material was naive CD4+ T cells sorted from blood. Subset reported: CD45RA+ positively selected. The CDR3 DNA sequence: TGTGCCAGCAGTTACCGGACTCCCTTCGGCGAGCAGTACTTC. It specifies CASSYRTPFGEQYF.